This T cell receptor (beta chain) was captured in a study of OX40 agonist ivuxolimab in advanced cancers. Whole-study context: Ivuxolimab, which is an agonistic anti-OX40 (CD134) antibody, was administered to the patients. There were three patients with partial responses, one having hepatocellular carcinoma and two cutaneous melanoma.

Overall study findings and caveats: Averaged across samples, CD8+ T cells carried more expanded clones than CD4+ did.

Only in-frame clones appear in the TCRdb table, and some are missing; sequencing was by immunoSEQ multiplex PCR. The table has 70,000 to 95,000 clones, about nine tenths seen once. On this clone: No antigen is known for it. One junction end does not reproduce the germline sequence, and a read error may be involved.

This CDR3 has 18 residues. The V gene's germline CDR1 is SGDLS and CDR2 YYNGEE. V usage is TRBV9 and J usage is TRBJ2-2, with D possibly TRBD2 on 6 matching bases. The source of this sequence is an adult with an advanced solid tumor such as melanoma, head and neck, liver or kidney cancer. This specimen was CD4+ or CD8+ T cells sorted from blood, taken in a trial of the OX40 agonist ivuxolimab. CDR3 DNA: TGTGCCAGCACCGTAAGCGCCGGCGGGATGAGGAACACCGGGGAGCTGTTTTTT. Protein: CASTVSAGGMRNTGELFF.